One T cell receptor (beta chain) is described in this entry. Its antigen is undetermined. This entry belongs to a study of shared clonotypes between healthy human individuals. Study background: CD4 naive cells filled three plates per donor, CD4 memory three, CD8 naive two and CD8 memory one.

Replicate PCRs for sorted subsets used 200 to 250 ng DNA; this equaled tens of thousands of T cell genomes. Libraries were prepared by immunoSEQ multiplex PCR; TCRdb keeps only in-frame clonotypes and omits some of them. The sample records over 1.4 million clones, roughly 96% being singletons. In germline, CDR1 is SQVTM, CDR2 ANQGSEA. This CDR3 is 13 amino acids long. With 4 bases removed from V and 4 bases from J, the gap between germline ends came to 13 bases. Notes on the study in general: Naive subsets, compared against memory subsets, generally had larger estimated richness values. Between a few donors, naive CD4 clonotypes were shared at a level of about 5%.

The chain has TRBV29-1 and TRBJ1-1; tentative D call: TRBD1 (5 bases). Sequenced input: naive CD4+ T cells sorted from blood. Subset specified: CD45RA+ positively selected. The receptor comes from a man aged 25-45 years in good health. CDR3 protein: CSVGGRGGTEAFF. CDR3 coding DNA: TGCAGCGTTGGGGGTAGGGGCGGCACTGAAGCTTTCTTT.